A selection of T cell receptor beta chains follows, all from one sample in a study of graft-versus-host responses after intestinal transplantation. Generated by immunoSEQ multiplex PCR, the TCRdb table keeps only in-frame clones and is missing some. Of fewer than 95,000 clones in the sample, about 93% are singletons; the top ten hold over 0.45%. Their recognized antigens are unknown. The sequencing here drew on unstimulated CD8+ T cells sorted from spleen or lymph node cells, taken before intestinal transplant. Source of these receptors: a human donor who received an intestinal transplant. The CDR3 runs from the conserved cysteine through the conserved F or W. A D gene is named only where the DNA matches it firmly. Only some rows state a clone size, as once, few, many or a class for expanded clones.

CDR3aa,CDR3nt,j_gene,abundance,d_gene,v_gene
CASSVAETGSHYGYTF,TGTGCCAGCAGCGTAGCCGAAACAGGGTCCCACTATGGCTACACCTTC,TRBJ1-2,NA,NA,TRBV9
CASSDLGGSSYNEQFF,TGCGCCAGCAGTGATCTCGGGGGAAGCTCCTACAATGAGCAGTTCTTC,TRBJ2-1,NA,NA,TRBV10-2
CASSSGGQGMVYTEAFF,TGTGCCAGCAGCTCGGGCGGGCAGGGGATGGTATACACTGAAGCTTTCTTT,TRBJ1-1,NA,NA,TRBV7-2
CASSIPPTGEANSPLHF,TGTGCCAGTAGTATCCCGCCGACAGGGGAAGCCAATTCACCCCTCCACTTT,TRBJ1-6,once,TRBD1,TRBV19
CASSSDRGRITEAFF,TGTGCCAGCAGCTCCGACAGGGGGCGCATCACTGAAGCTTTCTTT,TRBJ1-1,NA,TRBD1,TRBV11-2
CASRGRGRSTGELFF,TGTGCCAGCAGAGGGCGGGGCCGGAGCACCGGGGAGCTGTTTTTT,TRBJ2-2,once,NA,TRBV7-8
CASSLGTDYNEQFF,TGTGCCAGCAGCTTGGGGACAGACTACAATGAGCAGTTCTTC,TRBJ2-1,NA,NA,TRBV5-4
CSVDGLAVYNEQFF,TGCAGCGTTGATGGACTAGCGGTTTACAATGAGCAGTTCTTC,TRBJ2-1,NA,TRBD2,TRBV29-1
CASSQDRGTGIQETQYF,TGTGCCAGCAGCCAAGATCGCGGGACAGGTATCCAAGAGACCCAGTACTTC,TRBJ2-5,once,TRBD1,TRBV4-2
CSVEGGGMMSSYNEQFF,TGCAGCGTCGAGGGTGGCGGGATGATGAGCTCCTACAATGAGCAGTTCTTC,TRBJ2-1,NA,NA,TRBV29-1
CASSLAGATGEQYF,TGTGCCAGCAGCTTAGCGGGGGCCACGGGAGAGCAGTACTTC,TRBJ2-7,NA,NA,TRBV7-8
CASSWAGLAGDDEQYF,TGTGCCAGCAGTTGGGCGGGACTAGCGGGAGACGACGAGCAGTACTTC,TRBJ2-7,NA,TRBD2,TRBV6-5
CASIHGGGGYTEAFF,TGTGCCAGCATCCACGGGGGGGGAGGGTACACTGAAGCTTTCTTT,TRBJ1-1,NA,NA,TRBV27
CASSVEGHVYNEQFF,TGTGCCAGCAGCGTAGAGGGGCATGTCTACAATGAGCAGTTCTTC,TRBJ2-1,NA,NA,TRBV9
CASSLIGESINEQFF,TGTGCCAGCAGCTTAATTGGAGAGTCCATCAATGAGCAGTTCTTC,TRBJ2-1,NA,NA,TRBV7-9
CASSQGSLRNTIYF,TGTGCCAGCAGTCAGGGAAGTCTGAGAAACACCATATATTTT,TRBJ1-3,few,NA,TRBV2
CASSQASTVANTEAFF,TGCGCCAGCAGCCAAGCCTCGACAGTTGCGAACACTGAAGCTTTCTTT,TRBJ1-1,NA,NA,TRBV4-1
CASSLDTSGQETQYF,TGTGCCAGCAGCCTAGATACTAGCGGACAAGAGACCCAGTACTTC,TRBJ2-5,NA,TRBD2,TRBV7-6
CASGGTGHNEQFF,TGTGCCAGCGGCGGGACAGGGCATAATGAGCAGTTCTTC,TRBJ2-1,NA,TRBD1,TRBV7-2